The rows below give T cell receptor beta chains drawn from one sample of a study of PD-1 blockade in classical Hodgkin lymphoma. Here immunoSEQ multiplex PCR was the method, and the copy in TCRdb shows in-frame clones only, minus some. The sample lists tens of thousands of clones; approximately 91% were seen once. Sequenced: peripheral blood mononuclear cells (PBMCs). The receptors stem from a human donor with classical Hodgkin lymphoma. The CDR3 runs from the conserved cysteine through the conserved F or W. The D gene is left open where the match is weak. For some rows the clone size is stated as once, few or many, or as a class when expanded; others skip it.

>TRBV21-1|-|-|TRBJ1-2
CASISNRIPYTNYGYTF
TGTGCCAGCATTTCGAACAGGATACCCTATACTAACTATGGCTACACCTTC
>TRBV5-1|-|-|TRBJ1-5
CASSFEGSQPQHF
TGCGCCAGCAGCTTTGAGGGGAGTCAGCCCCAGCATTTT
>TRBV19|TRBD2|few|TRBJ2-2
CASRDLGLASTGELFF
TGTGCCAGTAGGGATTTGGGACTAGCAAGCACCGGGGAGCTGTTTTTT
>TRBV2|-|-|TRBJ2-1
CAGRGLGNEQFF
TGTGCCGGGCGGGGCCTCGGCAATGAGCAGTTCTTC
>TRBV5-4|-|-|TRBJ1-2
CASSLSRDEGGYTF
TGTGCCAGCAGCTTGAGCAGGGATGAAGGGGGCTACACCTTC
>TRBV28|-|-|TRBJ2-3
CASSLAGSVDTQYF
TGTGCCAGCAGTTTAGCGGGAAGTGTAGATACGCAGTATTTT
>TRBV29-1|TRBD2|-|TRBJ2-1
CSVENLSGSSYNEQFF
TGCAGCGTTGAAAATTTAAGCGGGAGCTCCTACAATGAGCAGTTCTTC
>TRBV28|-|-|TRBJ2-7
CASRSPGLTYEQYF
TGTGCCAGCAGAAGCCCGGGACTGACTTACGAGCAGTACTTC
>TRBV11-2|-|-|TRBJ1-6
CASREEGLRSPLHF
TGTGCCAGCAGGGAGGAGGGGCTTCGGTCACCCCTCCACTTT
>TRBV18|-|once|TRBJ1-5
CASSPQGLNQPQHF
TGTGCCAGCTCACCACAGGGTTTGAATCAGCCCCAGCATTTT
>TRBV11-2|-|-|TRBJ1-1
CASSSSFGGETEAFF
TGTGCCAGCAGCTCGAGCTTCGGGGGGGAGACTGAAGCTTTCTTT
>TRBV2|-|-|TRBJ2-5
CASSEGGPLRRETQYF
TGTGCCAGCAGTGAGGGGGGACCGCTTCGCCGAGAGACCCAGTACTTC
>TRBV6-1|-|-|TRBJ2-2
CASSQPWSPGELFF
TGTGCCAGCAGCCAACCTTGGAGTCCCGGGGAGCTGTTTTTT
>TRBV18|-|-|TRBJ2-1
CASSLAGSAYNEQFF
TGTGCCAGCTCCCTGGCGGGGAGCGCCTACAATGAGCAGTTCTTC
>TRBV11-3|-|-|TRBJ2-1
CASSLGRLPLHEQFF
TGTGCCAGCAGCTTAGGAAGGCTGCCACTGCATGAGCAGTTCTTC
>TRBV10-3|TRBD2|once|TRBJ2-3
CAISGGLAGGSDTQYF
TGTGCCATCAGTGGGGGACTAGCGGGAGGGTCAGATACGCAGTATTTT
>TRBV28|-|-|TRBJ1-2
CASGGAGYGYTF
TGTGCCAGCGGGGGGGCAGGCTATGGCTACACCTTC
>TRBV28|TRBD2|-|TRBJ2-1
CASRFLAGAYNEQFF
TGTGCCAGCAGGTTCCTAGCGGGAGCCTACAATGAGCAGTTCTTC
>TRBV29-1|-|-|TRBJ1-2
CSVTVLRGYTF
TGCAGCGTGACCGTCTTAAGAGGCTACACCTTC
>TRBV6-5|TRBD1|once|TRBJ2-1
CASSYTGGNEQFF
TGTGCCAGCAGTTACACAGGGGGTAATGAGCAGTTCTTC
>TRBV6-4|TRBD2|-|TRBJ2-6
CASSEIAGSGANVLTF
TGTGCCAGCAGTGAAATAGCGGGCTCTGGGGCCAACGTCCTGACTTTC
>TRBV6-5|-|-|TRBJ1-2
CASSYSEGANYGYTF
TGTGCCAGCAGTTACTCTGAAGGGGCTAACTATGGCTACACCTTC
>TRBV6-5|-|-|TRBJ1-1
CASRTTQRPIGTFF
TGTGCCAGCAGAACCACTCAACGACCCATCGGAACTTTCTTT
>TRBV12-5|-|-|TRBJ2-1
CASGLVLSANLNEQFF
TGTGCTAGTGGTTTGGTACTAAGCGCCAACCTCAATGAGCAGTTCTTC
>TRBV6-1|TRBD2|-|TRBJ2-3
CASSGSGRAIDTQYF
TGTGCCAGCAGTGGGAGCGGGAGGGCCATAGATACGCAGTATTTT
>TRBV28|-|-|TRBJ2-7
CASSQVGTPAFYEQYF
TGTGCCAGCAGCCAAGTCGGGACACCTGCATTCTACGAGCAGTACTTC
>TRBV27|TRBD1|-|TRBJ1-5
CASSLGRGGNQPQHF
TGTGCCAGCAGTTTGGGCAGGGGGGGAAATCAGCCCCAGCATTTT
>TRBV28|TRBD2|-|TRBJ2-3
CASSSTKLAGGADTQYF
TGTGCCAGCAGTTCTACGAAGCTAGCGGGAGGGGCAGATACGCAGTATTTT
>TRBV13|TRBD1|-|TRBJ1-4
CASSRSLGQGLNEKLFF
TGTGCCAGCAGCCGATCCTTAGGACAGGGACTCAATGAAAAACTGTTTTTT
>TRBV5-1|-|-|TRBJ2-7
CASSPAGATYEQYF
TGCGCCAGCAGCCCGGCCGGGGCGACCTACGAGCAGTACTTC
>TRBV9|-|once|TRBJ1-3
CASSVHGNTIYF
TGTGCCAGCAGCGTGCATGGAAACACCATATATTTT
>TRBV11-2|TRBD2|-|TRBJ2-1
CASSLWTSGSNEQFF
TGTGCCAGCAGCTTATGGACTAGCGGCTCCAATGAGCAGTTCTTC
>TRBV10-3|TRBD2|-|TRBJ2-3
CAISGLAGDVDTQYF
TGTGCCATCAGTGGACTAGCGGGAGACGTAGATACGCAGTATTTT
>TRBV10-3|-|few|TRBJ1-1
CAISAVDSSRYEAFF
TGTGCCATCAGTGCCGTGGACAGTTCAAGGTATGAAGCTTTCTTT
>TRBV27|-|-|TRBJ1-1
CASIGAGLRNTEAFF
TGTGCCAGCATAGGGGCAGGGCTGCGGAACACTGAAGCTTTCTTT
>TRBV6-6|TRBD2|few|TRBJ2-1
CASSYGLAGGENEQFF
TGTGCCAGCAGCTACGGCCTGGCGGGGGGCGAAAATGAGCAGTTCTTC
>TRBV27|-|once|TRBJ1-1
CASSFIFAVNTEAFF
TGTGCCAGCAGTTTTATATTTGCGGTGAACACTGAAGCTTTCTTT
>TRBV5-1|TRBD2|-|TRBJ2-1
CASSPGTSGSLYNEQFF
TGCGCCAGCAGCCCAGGGACTAGCGGGAGCCTGTACAATGAGCAGTTCTTC
>TRBV28|-|-|TRBJ1-5
CASSPRAPTNQPQHF
TGTGCCAGCAGTCCAAGGGCCCCAACCAATCAGCCCCAGCATTTT
>TRBV5-5|-|-|TRBJ2-2
CASSFRGAGELFF
TGTGCCAGCAGCTTCAGGGGTGCCGGGGAGCTGTTTTTT
>TRBV4-1|TRBD1|-|TRBJ1-4
CASSRTGADEKLFF
TGCGCCAGCAGCCGGACAGGGGCGGATGAAAAACTGTTTTTT